The T cell receptor (beta chain) described here comes from a study of blood T cell repertoires in COVID-19. About the research overall: Researchers got acute and convalescent COVID-19 samples from the United States, Italy and Spain. Sources were T cells, B-cell-depleted T cells, or PBMCs; the material itself was cDNA or gDNA.

How the authors handled the data: Cell counts per sample came from amplifying reference gene primers. Measured with immunoSEQ multiplex PCR; TCRdb has only the in-frame clones, and not every one. D and trimming come from the DNA, and the V and J calls and clone size come from that table. The sample includes about 110,000 clones, 80% to 90% seen only once; the top ten take 7.9%. This clone was seen only a few times. The sequence was collected from a woman older than 75 with active or convalescent COVID-19. The sequencing sample was made of peripheral blood.

The CDR3 DNA is TGTGCCAGCTCCAAAGATCGTAACATGAACACTGAAGCTTTCTTT. Translation gives CASSKDRNMNTEAFF. The V call is TRBV5-4, the J call TRBJ1-1; D remains ambiguous. Trimming took 7 bases from V and 0 from J, leaving 16 bases between them. CDR1 SGHNT and CDR2 YYREEE come from the germline V gene (reference sequence). This CDR3 has 15 residues. The whole variable domain, remainder taken from reference TRBV5-4 and TRBJ1-1, is ETGVTQSPTHLIKTRGQQVTLRCSSQSGHNTVSWYQQALGQGPQFIFQYYREEENGRGNFPPRFSGLQFPNYSSELNVNALELDDSALYLCASSKDRNMNTEAFFGQGTRLTVV.